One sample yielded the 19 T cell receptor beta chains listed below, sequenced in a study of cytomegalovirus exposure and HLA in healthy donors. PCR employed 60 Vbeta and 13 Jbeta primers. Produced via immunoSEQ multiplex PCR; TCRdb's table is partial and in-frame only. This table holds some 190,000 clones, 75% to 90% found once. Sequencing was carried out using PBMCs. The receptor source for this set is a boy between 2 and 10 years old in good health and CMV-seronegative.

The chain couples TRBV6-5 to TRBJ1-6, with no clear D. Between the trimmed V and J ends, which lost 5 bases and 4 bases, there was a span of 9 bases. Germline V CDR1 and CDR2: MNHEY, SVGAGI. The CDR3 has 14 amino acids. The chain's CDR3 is CASSRPRYNSPLHF. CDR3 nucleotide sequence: TGTGCCAGCAGTCGCCCCCGGTATAATTCACCCCTCCACTTT.

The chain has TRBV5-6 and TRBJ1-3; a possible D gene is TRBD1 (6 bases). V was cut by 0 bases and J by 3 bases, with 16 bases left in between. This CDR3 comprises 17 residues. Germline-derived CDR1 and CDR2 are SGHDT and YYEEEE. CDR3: CASSLDQGRFIGNTIYF. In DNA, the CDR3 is TGTGCCAGCAGCTTGGATCAGGGGAGATTCATTGGAAACACCATATATTTT. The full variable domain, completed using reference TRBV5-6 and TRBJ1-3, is DAGVTQSPTHLIKTRGQQVTLRCSPKSGHDTVSWYQQALGQGPQFIFQYYEEEERQRGNFPDRFSGHQFPNYSSELNVNALLLGDSALYLCASSLDQGRFIGNTIYFGEGSWLTVV.

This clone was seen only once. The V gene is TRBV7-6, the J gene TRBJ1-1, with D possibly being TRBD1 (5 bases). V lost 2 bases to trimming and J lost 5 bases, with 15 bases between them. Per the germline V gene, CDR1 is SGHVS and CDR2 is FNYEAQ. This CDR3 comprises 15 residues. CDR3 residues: CASSLSAQGQTEAFF. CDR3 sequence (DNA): TGTGCCAGCAGCTTATCGGCGCAGGGCCAAACTGAAGCTTTCTTT.

Written as DNA, the CDR3 is TGTGCCAGCAGTCGGATACAGGGGGATATGGGTGAAAAACTGTTTTTT. Protein: CASSRIQGDMGEKLFF. The chain uses TRBV28 and TRBJ1-4; 8 bases are shared with TRBD1. The CDR3 contains 16 residues. The V and J ends lost 5 bases and 7 bases, in that order; junction bases with no gene match: 12. The germline V gene has CDR1 MDHEN and CDR2 SYDVKM.

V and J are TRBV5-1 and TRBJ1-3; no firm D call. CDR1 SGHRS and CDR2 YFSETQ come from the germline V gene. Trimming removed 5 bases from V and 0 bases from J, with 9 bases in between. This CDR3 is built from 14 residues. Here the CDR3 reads CASREYASGNTIYF. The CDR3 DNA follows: TGCGCCAGCAGGGAGTATGCCTCTGGAAACACCATATATTTT. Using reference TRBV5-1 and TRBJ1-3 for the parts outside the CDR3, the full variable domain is KAGVTQTPRYLIKTRGQQVTLSCSPISGHRSVSWYQQTPGQGLQFLFEYFSETQRNKGNFPGRFSGRQFSNSRSEMNVSTLELGDSALYLCASREYASGNTIYFGEGSWLTVV.

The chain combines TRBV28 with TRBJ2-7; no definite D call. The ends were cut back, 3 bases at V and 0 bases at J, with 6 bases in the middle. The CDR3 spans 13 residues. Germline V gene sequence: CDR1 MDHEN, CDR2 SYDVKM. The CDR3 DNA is TGTGCCAGCAGTTTTTACGGCTCCTACGAGCAGTACTTC. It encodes CASSFYGSYEQYF. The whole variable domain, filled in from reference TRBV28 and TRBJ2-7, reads DVKVTQSSRYLVKRTGEKVFLECVQDMDHENMFWYRQDPGLGLRLIYFSYDVKMKEKGDIPEGYSVSREKKERFSLILESASTNQTSMYLCASSFYGSYEQYFGPGTRLTVT.

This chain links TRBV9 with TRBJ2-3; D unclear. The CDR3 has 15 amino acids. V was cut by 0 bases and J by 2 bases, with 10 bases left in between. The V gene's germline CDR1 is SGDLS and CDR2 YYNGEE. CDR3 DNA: TGTGCCAGCAGCGTAGAAAGCGACTTCACAGATACGCAGTATTTT. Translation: CASSVESDFTDTQYF.

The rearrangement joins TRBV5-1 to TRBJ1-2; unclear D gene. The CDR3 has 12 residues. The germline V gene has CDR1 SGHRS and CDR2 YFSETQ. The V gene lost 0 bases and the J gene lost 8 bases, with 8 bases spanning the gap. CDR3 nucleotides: TGCGCCAGCAGCTTGGGTGGGAGAGGCTACACCTTC. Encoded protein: CASSLGGRGYTF. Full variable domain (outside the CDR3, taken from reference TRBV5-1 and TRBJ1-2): KAGVTQTPRYLIKTRGQQVTLSCSPISGHRSVSWYQQTPGQGLQFLFEYFSETQRNKGNFPGRFSGRQFSNSRSEMNVSTLELGDSALYLCASSLGGRGYTFGSGTRLTVV.

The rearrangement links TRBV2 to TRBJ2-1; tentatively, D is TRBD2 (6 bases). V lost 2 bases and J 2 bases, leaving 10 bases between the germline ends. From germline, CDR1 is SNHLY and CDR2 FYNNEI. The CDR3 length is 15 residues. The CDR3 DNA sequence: TGTGCCAGCAGTGAATCGCCTAGCGCCTACAATGAGCAGTTCTTC. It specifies CASSESPSAYNEQFF. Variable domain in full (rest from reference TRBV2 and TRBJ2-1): EPEVTQTPSHQVTQMGQEVILRCVPISNHLYFYWYRQILGQKVEFLVSFYNNEISEKSEIFDDQFSVERPDGSNFTLKIRSTKLEDSAMYFCASSESPSAYNEQFFGPGTRLTVL.

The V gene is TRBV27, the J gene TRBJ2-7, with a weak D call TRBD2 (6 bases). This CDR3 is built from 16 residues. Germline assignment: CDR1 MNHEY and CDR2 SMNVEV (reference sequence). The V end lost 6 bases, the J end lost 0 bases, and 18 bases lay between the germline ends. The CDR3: CASSLLSSVPSYEQYF. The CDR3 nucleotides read TGTGCCAGCAGCCTCCTCTCTAGCGTTCCCTCCTACGAGCAGTACTTC.

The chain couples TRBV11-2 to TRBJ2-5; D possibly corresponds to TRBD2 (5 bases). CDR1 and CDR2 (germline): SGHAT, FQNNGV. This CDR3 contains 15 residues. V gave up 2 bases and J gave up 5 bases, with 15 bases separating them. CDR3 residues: CASSLMGSLGETQYF. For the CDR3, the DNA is TGTGCCAGCAGCTTAATGGGGAGTCTTGGTGAGACCCAGTACTTC.

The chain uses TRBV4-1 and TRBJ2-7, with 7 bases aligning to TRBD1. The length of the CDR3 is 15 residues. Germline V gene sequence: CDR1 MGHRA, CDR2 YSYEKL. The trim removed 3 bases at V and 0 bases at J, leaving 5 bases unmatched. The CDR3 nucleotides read TGCGCCAGCAGCCACGCCGGGACAGACTCCTACGAGCAGTACTTC. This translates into CASSHAGTDSYEQYF.

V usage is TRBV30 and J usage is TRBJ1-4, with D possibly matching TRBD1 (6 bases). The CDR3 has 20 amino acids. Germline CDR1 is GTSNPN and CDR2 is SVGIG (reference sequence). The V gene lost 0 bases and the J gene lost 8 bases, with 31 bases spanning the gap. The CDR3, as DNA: TGTGCCTGGAGTGTTCGGCTTCGAGGGACAAGATCCCTCGAAGAGGAAAAACTGTTTTTT. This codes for CAWSVRLRGTRSLEEEKLFF.

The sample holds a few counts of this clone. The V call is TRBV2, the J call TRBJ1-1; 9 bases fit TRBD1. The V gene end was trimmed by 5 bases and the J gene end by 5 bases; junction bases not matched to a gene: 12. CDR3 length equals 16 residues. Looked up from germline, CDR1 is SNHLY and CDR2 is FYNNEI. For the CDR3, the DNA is TGTGCCAGCAGTCCGGGACAGGGTAAGATGGTAACTGAAGCTTTCTTT. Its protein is CASSPGQGKMVTEAFF.

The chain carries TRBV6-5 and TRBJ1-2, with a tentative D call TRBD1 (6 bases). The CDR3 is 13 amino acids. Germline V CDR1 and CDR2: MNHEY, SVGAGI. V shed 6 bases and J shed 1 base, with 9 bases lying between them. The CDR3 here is CASRVRGNYGYTF. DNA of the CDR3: TGTGCCAGCAGAGTCAGGGGTAACTATGGCTACACCTTC.

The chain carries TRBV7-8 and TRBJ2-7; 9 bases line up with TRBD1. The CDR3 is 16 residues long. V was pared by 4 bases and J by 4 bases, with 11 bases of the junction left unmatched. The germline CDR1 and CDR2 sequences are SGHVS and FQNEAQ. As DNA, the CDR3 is TGTGCCAGCAGCTCCTCCGCCGGGACAGGGTGGTACGAGCAGTACTTC. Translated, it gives CASSSSAGTGWYEQYF.

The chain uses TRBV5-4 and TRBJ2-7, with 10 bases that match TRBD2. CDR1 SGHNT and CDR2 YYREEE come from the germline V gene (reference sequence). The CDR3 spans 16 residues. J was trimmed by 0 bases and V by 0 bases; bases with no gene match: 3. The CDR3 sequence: CASSLGAGGFSYEQYF. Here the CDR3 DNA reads TGTGCCAGCAGCTTGGGAGCGGGAGGGTTCTCCTACGAGCAGTACTTC. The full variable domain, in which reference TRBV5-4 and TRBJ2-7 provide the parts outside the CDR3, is ETGVTQSPTHLIKTRGQQVTLRCSSQSGHNTVSWYQQALGQGPQFIFQYYREEENGRGNFPPRFSGLQFPNYSSELNVNALELDDSALYLCASSLGAGGFSYEQYFGPGTRLTVT.

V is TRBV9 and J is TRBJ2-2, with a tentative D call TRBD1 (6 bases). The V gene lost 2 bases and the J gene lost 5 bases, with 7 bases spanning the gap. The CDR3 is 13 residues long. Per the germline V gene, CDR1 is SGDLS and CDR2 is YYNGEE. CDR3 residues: CASSVRGTGELFF. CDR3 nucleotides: TGTGCCAGCAGCGTCAGGGGTACCGGGGAGCTGTTTTTT.

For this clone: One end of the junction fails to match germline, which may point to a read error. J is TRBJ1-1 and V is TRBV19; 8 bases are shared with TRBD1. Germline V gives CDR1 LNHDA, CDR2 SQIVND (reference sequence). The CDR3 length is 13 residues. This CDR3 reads CASQDRVKTEAFF. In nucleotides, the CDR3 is TGTGCCAGTCAGGACAGGGTGAAGACTGAAGCTTTCTTT.